This T cell receptor beta chain was recorded in a study of blood T cell repertoires in COVID-19 (TCRdb year 2020). Background for the entire study: Samples covering the acute and convalescent phases of COVID-19 were provided by collaborators in the United States, Italy and Spain. The material from the prospective study consisted of cDNA or gDNA derived from T cells, B-cell-depleted T cells, or PBMCs. Where available, HLA class I and class II types were taken from metadata supplied by the sample provider and were not determined by assay-based typing. A freely available public database, intended as a resource for researchers studying the immune response to SARS-CoV-2, is where the repertoires were released. Sample metadata almost always included a de-identified subject ID, COVID-19 status, age in years and sex. Deeply sampled blood TCRbeta repertoires from subjects exposed to, actively infected with, or recovered from COVID-19 were included in the dataset. Samples were obtained from the ongoing ImmuneRACE study (first 160 participants) and from some 1,200 subjects provided by 6 global collaborators.

The collaborating institutions used their own protocols to collect whole blood in K2EDTA tubes. Collaborator samples were shipped for TCRbeta analysis as frozen whole blood, isolated PBMCs, or DNA extracted from either sample type. CDR1 KGHSY and CDR2 FQNENV are derived from the germline V gene. The junction carries 9 bases between V and J, which are trimmed by 0 bases and 10 bases respectively. Inclusive of the bounding cysteine and phenylalanine, the CDR3 is 12 residues long. Only CDR3 DNA remains: 36 bases, in frame from the first base. TCRbeta CDR3 regions were amplified from genomic DNA by means of the immunoSEQ Assay, a bias-controlled multiplex PCR. Concerning the study's data processing: Nucleated cell counts per sample were estimated from amplification of reference gene primers within the assay. To quantify the absolute abundance of each unique TCRbeta CDR3 rearrangement, sequence reads were collapsed and filtered. For each sample, productive Simpson clonality was calculated as the square root of Simpson's diversity index over productive rearrangements. This is the immuneACCESS table as TCRdb keeps it, with only in-frame sequences that have V and J called. A part of the clones is gone; compared with another copy, unresolved V genes explain less than half, and the rest is unexplained. V and J calls and clone size come straight from that table; D and trimming were deduced from the DNA. The sample table contains 59,000 or so clones; only one count was recorded for 79% of them. Of the sample, roughly 3.7% falls within the top ten clones.

The investigation overall reported the following: The quantity of clinical and demographic metadata differed by source and by participant and was supplied without curation.

This clone was observed many times. No cognate antigen has been identified for it. It has no much larger one-base neighbor in the sample; base qualities were not kept. The sequence is built from TRBV16 and TRBJ1-2; no D gene is confidently identified. The sample consisted of peripheral blood. This sequence originates from a man aged 55 to 70 with acute or convalescent COVID-19. The CDR3 reads as follows: CASSQSGGSYTF. The nucleotides are TGTGCCAGCAGCCAATCGGGAGGGTCCTACACCTTC. When the CDR3 is completed using the reference TRBV16 and TRBJ1-2 genes on either side, the full variable domain is GEEVAQTPKHLVRGEGQKAKLYCAPIKGHSYVFWYQQVLKNEFKFLISFQNENVFDETGMPKERFSAKCLPNSPCSLEIQATKLEDSAVYFCASSQSGGSYTFGSGTRLTVV.